Each of the 3 T cell receptor beta chains below was sequenced from the same sample in a study of shared clonotypes between healthy human individuals. Data came from immunoSEQ multiplex PCR; TCRdb stores just in-frame clones and leaves some out. This table holds some 2,500,000 clones, around 90% found once. Sample: naive CD4+ T cells from PBMCs. Subset reported: CD45RA+ positively selected. The receptors originated from a young man in good health. Some clones in this sample may be carry-over from other donors' samples.

The chain uses TRBV7-9 and TRBJ2-3; 9 positions agree with TRBD1. The CDR3 has 17 amino acids. V trimming: 3 bases; J trimming: 4 bases; junction bases outside the gene matches: 11. In germline, CDR1 is SEHNR, CDR2 FQNEAQ (reference sequence). The CDR3 region has the DNA TGTGCCAGCAGCTTGACGACAGGGGGTATGAGCGCAGATACGCAGTATTTT. Translating gives CASSLTTGGMSADTQYF.

The CDR3 loop reads CASSESQRYSPQHF. The CDR3 nucleotides are TGTGCCAGCAGTGAATCCCAGAGGTATTCGCCCCAGCATTTT. J is TRBJ1-5 and V is TRBV25-1; D not certain. The V gene lost 1 base and the J gene lost 9 bases, with 13 bases spanning the gap. The CDR3 loop spans 14 amino acids. The V gene's germline CDR1 is MGHDK and CDR2 SYGVNS.

This rearrangement joins TRBV5-3 to TRBJ2-1; TRBD1 agrees at 9 bases. TRBV5-3 is designated an ORF whose function remains uncertain. The V gene end was trimmed by 4 bases and the J gene end by 5 bases; junction bases not matched to a gene: 4. This CDR3 has 14 amino acids. The DNA for the CDR3 is TGTGCCAGAAGCGGGACAGGGAGGGACAATGAGCAGTTCTTC. Translating it yields CARSGTGRDNEQFF.